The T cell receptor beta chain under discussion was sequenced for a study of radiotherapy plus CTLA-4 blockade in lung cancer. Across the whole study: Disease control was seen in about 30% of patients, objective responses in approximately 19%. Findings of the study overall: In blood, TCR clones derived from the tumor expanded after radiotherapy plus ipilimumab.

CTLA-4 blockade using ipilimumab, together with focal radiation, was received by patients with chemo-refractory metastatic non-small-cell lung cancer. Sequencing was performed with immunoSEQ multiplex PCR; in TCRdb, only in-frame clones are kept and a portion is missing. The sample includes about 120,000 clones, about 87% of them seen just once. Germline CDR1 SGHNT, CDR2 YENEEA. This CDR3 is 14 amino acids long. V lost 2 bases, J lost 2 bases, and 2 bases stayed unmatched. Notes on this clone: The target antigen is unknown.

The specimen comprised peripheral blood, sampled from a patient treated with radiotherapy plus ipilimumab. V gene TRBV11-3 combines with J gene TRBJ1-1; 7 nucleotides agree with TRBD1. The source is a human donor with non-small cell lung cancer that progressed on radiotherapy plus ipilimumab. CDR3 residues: CASSLLGGNTEAFF. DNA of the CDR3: TGTGCCAGCAGCTTACTAGGGGGCAACACTGAAGCTTTCTTT.